The present TCR beta chain was sequenced within a study of blood T cell repertoires in COVID-19. Background on the study: Samples came from the United States, Italy and Spain, spanning acute and convalescent COVID-19. T cells, B-cell-depleted T cells, or PBMCs provided the cDNA or gDNA that served as material.

The germline V gene encodes CDR1 GTSNPN and CDR2 SVGIG (reference sequence). The CDR3 contains 13 residues. V lost 1 base and J lost 8; bases outside the gene matches: 4. In the authors' workflow: Estimation of nucleated cell counts was performed using reference gene primer amplification. Generated by immunoSEQ multiplex PCR, the TCRdb table keeps only in-frame clones and is missing some. The V and J calls and the clone size are those of that table, but D and trimming were determined from the DNA. The table includes 200,000 to 250,000 clones, around 84% detected once. The V call is TRBV30, the J call TRBJ2-1, with 8 bases identical to TRBD2. The specimen sequenced was peripheral blood. The source of this sequence is a woman aged 60-75 years who had recovered from COVID-19. CDR3 region: CAWSARGGDEQFF. The CDR3 DNA reads as TGTGCCTGGAGTGCCCGGGGGGGAGATGAGCAGTTCTTC.